This T cell receptor beta chain was observed in a study of OX40 agonist ivuxolimab in advanced cancers. Study-level background: Patients were dosed intravenously with ivuxolimab at 0.01 to 10 mg/kg every 2 weeks.

This clone was recorded a few times. Its antigen is as yet unknown. The protocol was immunoSEQ multiplex PCR, while the TCRdb copy is restricted to in-frame clones and leaves out a portion. In the table there are around 74,000 clones, roughly 90% of which are singletons. General study points: There were, on average, more expanded clones in CD8+ T cells than in CD4+.

The V gene lost 6 bases and the J gene lost 6 bases, with 22 bases spanning the gap. Germline lookup yields CDR1 SQVTM and CDR2 ANQGSEA. CDR3 length equals 15 residues. Patients were ruled out by autoimmune disease history or systemic immunosuppression. The timepoints at which blood was sampled were baseline, cycle 4 day 1, and cycle 7 day 1. This clonotype originated in an adult with an advanced solid tumor such as melanoma, head and neck, liver or kidney cancer. The source material was CD4+ or CD8+ T cells sorted from blood, sampled in a trial of the OX40 agonist ivuxolimab. This chain uses TRBV29-1 with TRBJ2-3; D is undetermined. The CDR3 nucleotides read TGCAGCGTCGTTCAGATGGATTTGAAAATCGATACGCAGTATTTT. The encoded protein is CSVVQMDLKIDTQYF.